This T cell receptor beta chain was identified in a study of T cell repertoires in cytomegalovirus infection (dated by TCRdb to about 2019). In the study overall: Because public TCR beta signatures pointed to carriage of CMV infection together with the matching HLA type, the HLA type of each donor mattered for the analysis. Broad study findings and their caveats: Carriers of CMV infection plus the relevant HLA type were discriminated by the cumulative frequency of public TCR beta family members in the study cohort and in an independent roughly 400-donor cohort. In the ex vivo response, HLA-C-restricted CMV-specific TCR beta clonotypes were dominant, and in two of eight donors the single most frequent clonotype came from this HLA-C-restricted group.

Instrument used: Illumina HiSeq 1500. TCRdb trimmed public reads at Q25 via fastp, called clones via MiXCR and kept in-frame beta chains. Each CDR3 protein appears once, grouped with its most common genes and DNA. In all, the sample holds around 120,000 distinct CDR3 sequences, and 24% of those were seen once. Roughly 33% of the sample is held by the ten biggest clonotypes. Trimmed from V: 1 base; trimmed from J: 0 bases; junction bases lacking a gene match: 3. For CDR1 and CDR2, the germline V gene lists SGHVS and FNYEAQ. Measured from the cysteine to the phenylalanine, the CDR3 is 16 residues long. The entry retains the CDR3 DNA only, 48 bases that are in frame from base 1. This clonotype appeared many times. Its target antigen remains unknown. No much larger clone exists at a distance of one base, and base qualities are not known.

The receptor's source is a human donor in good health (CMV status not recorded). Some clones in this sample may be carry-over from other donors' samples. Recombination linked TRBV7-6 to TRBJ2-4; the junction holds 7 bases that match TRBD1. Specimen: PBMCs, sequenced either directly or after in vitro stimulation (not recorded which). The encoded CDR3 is CASSLGDSIAKNIQYF. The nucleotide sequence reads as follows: TGTGCCAGCAGCTTAGGGGACAGTATAGCCAAAAACATTCAGTACTTC.